In its sample, the clone carrying this T cell receptor beta chain is medium-sized. What it binds is not known. Read coverage stops 3 residues before the CDR3 terminus; the germline J gene supplies the remainder. The table came from immunoSEQ multiplex PCR; TCRdb's copy has only in-frame clones and leaves some out. This sample includes about 21,000 clones with no singletons; its ten biggest clones take up about 2.5%. Germline CDR1 is ENHRY and CDR2 is SYGVKD. V shed 7 bases, J shed 3 bases, and the junction held 7 bases outside the gene matches. This CDR3 is built from 14 residues. The data belong to a study of T cell clonality in common variable immunodeficiency. Study-wide findings and caveats: Reportedly, TCR beta sequences from common variable immunodeficiency showed fewer deletions and N-nucleotide insertions.

Heparinized whole blood, roughly 5 to 8 ml, came from each donor. The clonotype comes from a human donor with common variable immunodeficiency. Material: peripheral blood mononuclear cells. This chain uses TRBV10-3 with TRBJ1-2; 8 bases agree with TRBD1. CDR3 sequence reads: CAITGTGSDYGYTF. The CDR3 DNA, read in part, is TGTGCCATCACCGGGACAGGCAGTGACTATGGC.